Shown below are 6 T cell receptor beta chains from a single sample sequenced in a study of blood T cells in healthy people across ages. Alongside a J-beta primer mix, a sample-barcoded 5' primer served in a second PCR lasting roughly 7 to 11 cycles. TCRdb itself ran the 5' RACE reads through MiXCR, one entry per CDR3 protein. This table holds 650,000 to 1,000,000 distinct CDR3 sequences, under 40% found once. The material sequenced was blood. Every receptor here comes from a man between 18 and 29 years old in good health.

The sample holds many counts of this clonotype. V gene TRBV29-1 combines with J gene TRBJ1-2; perhaps TRBD1 as D (6 bases). Per germline, CDR1 SQVTM and CDR2 ANQGSEA. The CDR3 has 12 amino acids. V dropped 6 bases and J dropped 6 bases, with 14 bases sitting between them. CDR3 in amino acids: CSVDDRNNGYTF. CDR3 nucleotides: TGCAGCGTGGATGACAGGAACAATGGCTACACCTTC.

This clonotype was seen many times. The rearrangement links TRBV27 to TRBJ1-2; D gene ambiguous. Per the germline V gene, CDR1 is MNHEY and CDR2 is SMNVEV (reference sequence). This CDR3 is 13 amino acids long. Between the trimmed V and J ends, which lost 4 bases and 3 bases, there was a span of 9 bases. The CDR3 DNA reads as TGTGCCAGCAGTTCACGGTGGTACTATGGCTACACCTTC. Its protein is CASSSRWYYGYTF.

The table lists this clonotype with a few counts. One base away lies a much larger clone, so this may be a sequencing read error. The V call is TRBV4-3, the J call TRBJ2-1; TRBD1 matches at 7 bases. The germline gives CDR1 LGHNA, CDR2 YSLEER. The CDR3 is 14 residues long. V was pared by 1 base and J by 10 bases, with 7 bases of the junction left unmatched. The CDR3 sequence: CASSQAYRGYEQFF. Here the CDR3 DNA reads TGCGCCAGCAGCCAAGCTTACAGGGGCTACGAGCAGTTCTTC.

The chain joins TRBV12-3 or TRBV12-4 to TRBJ1-2; possible D gene TRBD1, 5 bases. V gave up 6 bases and J gave up 12 bases, with 17 bases separating them. The CDR3 extends over 12 amino acids. The DNA of the CDR3 is TGTGCCAGCAGCCCGACAGCCAACTTGAACACCTTC. It translates to CASSPTANLNTF.

The chain has TRBV10-3 and TRBJ2-2, with D perhaps matching TRBD1 (6 bases). The CDR3 is 17 amino acids. Between the trimmed V and J ends, which lost 0 bases and 3 bases, there was a span of 14 bases. Germline lookup yields CDR1 ENHRY and CDR2 SYGVKD. The CDR3 region has the DNA TGTGCCATCAGTGAGTCGTCGGAACAGGGATACACCGGGGAGCTGTTTTTT. As protein: CAISESSEQGYTGELFF.

This clonotype was observed a handful of times. The chain uses TRBV11-2 and TRBJ2-3; maybe TRBD2 (6 bases). CDR1 and CDR2 (germline): SGHAT, FQNNGV. This CDR3 comprises 17 residues. V gave up 4 bases and J gave up 2 bases, with 19 bases separating them. The CDR3 DNA is TGTGCCAGCAGCTCGATGGGACTGAAGAAACCCACAGATACGCAGTATTTT. This codes for CASSSMGLKKPTDTQYF.